This TCR beta chain was recorded in a study of CD8+ T cells in alopecia areata. Treatment in this sample: oral pan-JAK inhibitor, 5-10 mg twice daily. CDR3 length: 15 amino acids. Germline V gives CDR1 LGHNA, CDR2 YSLEER. The V and J ends lost 0 bases and 3 bases respectively, with 11 bases between them. Following extraction, RNA underwent reverse transcription to cDNA, which served as the sequencing template. TCRdb keeps only in-frame clones here, not all; method: immunoSEQ multiplex PCR. The data show about 220,000 clones, more than 45% seen once. This receptor was identified in a human donor with alopecia areata. This sequence joins TRBV4-3 and TRBJ1-1, with D unresolved. The material was CD4+ T cells sorted from blood, obtained at week 4, from a patient treated with tofacitinib. The CDR3 DNA is TGCGCCAGCAGCCAAGATACCCCCAGAGACACTGAAGCTTTCTTT. This encodes CASSQDTPRDTEAFF.